This T cell receptor beta chain was identified in a study of human T cells and chemical hapten exposure. Study-wide background: Readings were taken at 6 days from patch tests that had applied 0.01% DPC to the upper back. Overall study findings and caveats: Large CDR3 similarity clusters arose significantly more often from expanded TCRs than from controls.

Described time point: patch test 1, 2 weeks after DPC sensitization. Treatment described: therapeutic diphenylcyclopropenone sensitization with weekly scalp DPC. This CDR3 contains 14 residues. The J segment lost 8 bases and the V segment lost 6 bases, leaving 6 bases of the junction unmatched. It was the library that attached unique molecular identifiers to individual cDNA molecules. MiXCR, run by TCRdb on the RACE reads, gives a single entry per CDR3 protein. This sample has about 340,000 distinct CDR3 sequences; around 7% occur once, and the top ten carry approximately 8.9%. This clonotype was counted between two and nine times. Its antigen is not identified.

Sequenced here: whole blood, sampled in connection with sensitization to the hapten diphenylcyclopropenone (DPC). This TCR was recovered from a woman aged 18-35 years with alopecia areata. Some clones in this sample may be carry-over from other donors' samples. The gene calls are TRBV12-3 or TRBV12-4 and TRBJ1-4, with 10 bases lining up with TRBD1. The CDR3 region is CASRPTGGREKLFF. The CDR3, as DNA: TGTGCCAGCAGACCGACAGGGGGCCGGGAAAAACTGTTTTTT.